The 2 T cell receptor beta chains in this list originate from one sample, sequenced in a study of CD8+ T cells in alopecia areata. RNA extraction was followed by reverse transcription into cDNA, which acted as the sequencing template. The method was immunoSEQ multiplex PCR; TCRdb's version includes in-frame clones alone and lacks a portion of them. The sample contains 150,000 to 200,000 clones, over 45% of which appear only once. The sample's treatment: oral pan-JAK inhibitor, 5-10 mg twice daily. The source was CD4+ T cells sorted from blood, collected at week 24, from a patient treated with tofacitinib. The receptors stem from a human donor with alopecia areata.

The chain has TRBV5-4 and TRBJ1-4; a weak D match, TRBD1 (6 bases). The V end was cut by 1 base, the J end by 1 base, with 11 bases between. Germline CDR1 is SGHNT and CDR2 is YYREEE (reference sequence). The CDR3 has 16 amino acids. This CDR3 reads CASSLIGGRTNEKLFF. CDR3 in DNA: TGTGCCAGCAGCTTGATCGGGGGGCGAACTAATGAAAAACTGTTTTTT.

The rearrangement links TRBV5-6 to TRBJ2-7; maybe TRBD1 (6 bases). Deletions cut 2 bases from V and 4 bases from J, with 13 bases between. The germline V gene encodes CDR1 SGHDT and CDR2 YYEEEE. The CDR3 extends over 14 amino acids. The CDR3 nucleotides read TGTGCCAGCAGCTTCCGCAGGGGCCCTTACGAGCAGTACTTC. Amino acid sequence: CASSFRRGPYEQYF.